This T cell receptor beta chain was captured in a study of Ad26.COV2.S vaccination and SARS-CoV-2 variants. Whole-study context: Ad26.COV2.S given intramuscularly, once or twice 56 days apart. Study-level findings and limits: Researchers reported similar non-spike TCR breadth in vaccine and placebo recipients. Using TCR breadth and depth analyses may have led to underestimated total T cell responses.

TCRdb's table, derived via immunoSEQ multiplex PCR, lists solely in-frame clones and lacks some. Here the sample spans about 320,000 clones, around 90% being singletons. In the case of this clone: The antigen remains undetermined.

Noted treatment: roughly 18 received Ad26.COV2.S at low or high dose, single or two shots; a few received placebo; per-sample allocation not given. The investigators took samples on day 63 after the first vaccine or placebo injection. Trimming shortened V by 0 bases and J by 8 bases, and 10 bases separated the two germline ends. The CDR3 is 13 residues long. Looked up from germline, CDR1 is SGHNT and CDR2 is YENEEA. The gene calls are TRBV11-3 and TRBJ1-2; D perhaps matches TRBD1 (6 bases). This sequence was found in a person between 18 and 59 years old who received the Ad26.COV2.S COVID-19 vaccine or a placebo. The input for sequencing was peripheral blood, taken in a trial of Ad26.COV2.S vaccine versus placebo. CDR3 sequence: CASSLDGGPGYTF. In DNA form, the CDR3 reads TGTGCCAGCAGCTTAGATGGGGGCCCCGGCTACACCTTC. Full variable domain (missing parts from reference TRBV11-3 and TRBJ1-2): EAGVVQSPRYKIIEKKQPVAFWCNPISGHNTLYWYLQNLGQGPELLIRYENEEAVDDSQLPKDRFSAERLKGVDSTLKIQPAELGDSAVYLCASSLDGGPGYTFGSGTRLTVV.